This T cell receptor (beta chain) was profiled in a study of early T cells in non-severe SARS-CoV-2 infection. Germline V CDR1 and CDR2: DFQATT, SNEGSKA (reference sequence). The CDR3 sequence is 17 residues long. V shed 5 bases, J shed 0 bases, and the junction held 10 bases outside the gene matches. TCRdb fed the 5' RACE reads into MiXCR, producing one record per CDR3 protein. The table records 55,000 to 80,000 distinct CDR3 sequences, roughly 10% of them present only once. This clonotype was found many times. This chain links TRBV20-1 with TRBJ2-6; 7 bases agree with TRBD1. The receptor was isolated from an adult who was a healthcare worker with PCR-confirmed SARS-CoV-2 infection or an uninfected control (not recorded which). Sequencing used whole blood. CDR3 protein: CSARIPGQFSGANVLTF. Written as DNA, the CDR3 is TGCAGTGCTCGGATACCGGGACAGTTCTCTGGGGCCAACGTCCTGACTTTC.